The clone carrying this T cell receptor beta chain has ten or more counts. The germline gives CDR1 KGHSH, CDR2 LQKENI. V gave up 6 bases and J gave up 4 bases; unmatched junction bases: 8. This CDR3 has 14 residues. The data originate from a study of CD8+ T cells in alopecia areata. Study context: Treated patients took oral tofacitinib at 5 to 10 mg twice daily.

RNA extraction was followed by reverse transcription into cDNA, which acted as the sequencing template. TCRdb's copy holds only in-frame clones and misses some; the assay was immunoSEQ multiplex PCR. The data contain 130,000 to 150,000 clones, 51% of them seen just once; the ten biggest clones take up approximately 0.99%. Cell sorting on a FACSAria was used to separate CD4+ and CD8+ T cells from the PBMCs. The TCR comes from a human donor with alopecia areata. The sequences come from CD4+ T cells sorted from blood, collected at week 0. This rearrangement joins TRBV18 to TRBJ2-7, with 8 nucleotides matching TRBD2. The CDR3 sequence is CASSPPGGTYEQYF. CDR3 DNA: TGTGCCAGCTCCCCCCCGGGGGGGACTTACGAGCAGTACTTC.